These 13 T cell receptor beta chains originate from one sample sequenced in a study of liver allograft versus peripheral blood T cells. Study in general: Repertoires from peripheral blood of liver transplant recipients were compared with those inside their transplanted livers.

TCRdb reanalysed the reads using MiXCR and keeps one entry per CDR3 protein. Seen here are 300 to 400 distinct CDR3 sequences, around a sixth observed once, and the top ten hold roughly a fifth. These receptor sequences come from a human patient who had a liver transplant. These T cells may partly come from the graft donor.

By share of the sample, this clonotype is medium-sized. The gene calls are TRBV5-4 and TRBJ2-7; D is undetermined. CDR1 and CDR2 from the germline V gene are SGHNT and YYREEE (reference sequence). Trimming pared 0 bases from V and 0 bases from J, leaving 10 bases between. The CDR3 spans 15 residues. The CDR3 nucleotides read TGTGCCAGCAGCTTGGGGGTGCTTTCCTCCTACGAGCAGTACTTC. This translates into CASSLGVLSSYEQYF.

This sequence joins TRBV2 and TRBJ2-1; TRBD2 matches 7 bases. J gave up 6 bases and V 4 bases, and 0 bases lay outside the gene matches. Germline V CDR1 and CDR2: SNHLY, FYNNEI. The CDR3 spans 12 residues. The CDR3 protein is CASSGTSNEQFF. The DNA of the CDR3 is TGTGCCAGCAGTGGGACTAGCAATGAGCAGTTCTTC.

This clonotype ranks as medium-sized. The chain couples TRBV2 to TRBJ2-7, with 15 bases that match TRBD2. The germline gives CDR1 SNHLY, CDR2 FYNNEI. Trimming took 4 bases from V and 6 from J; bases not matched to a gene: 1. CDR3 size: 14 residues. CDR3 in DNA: TGTGCCAGCAGTGGGGGACTAGCGGGAGGCGAGCAGTACGTC. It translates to CASSGGLAGGEQYV.

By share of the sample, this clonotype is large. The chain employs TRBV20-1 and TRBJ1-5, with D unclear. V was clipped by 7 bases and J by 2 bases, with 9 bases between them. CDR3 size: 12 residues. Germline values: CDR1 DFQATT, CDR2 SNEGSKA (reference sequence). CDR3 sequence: CSVGRRNQPQHF. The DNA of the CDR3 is TGCAGTGTAGGCAGGCGCAATCAGCCCCAGCATTTT.

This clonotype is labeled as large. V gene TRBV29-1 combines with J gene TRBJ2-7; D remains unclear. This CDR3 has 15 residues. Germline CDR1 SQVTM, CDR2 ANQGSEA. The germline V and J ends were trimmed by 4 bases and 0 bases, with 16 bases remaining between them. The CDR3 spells CSVVFTSTSSYEQYF. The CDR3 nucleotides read TGCAGCGTTGTATTCACGTCTACATCCTCCTACGAGCAGTACTTC.

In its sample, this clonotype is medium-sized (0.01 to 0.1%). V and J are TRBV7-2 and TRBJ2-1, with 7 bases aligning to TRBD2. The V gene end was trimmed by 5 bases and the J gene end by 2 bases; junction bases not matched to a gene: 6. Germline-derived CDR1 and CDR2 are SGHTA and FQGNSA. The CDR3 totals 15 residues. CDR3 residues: CASSASGEPYNEQFF. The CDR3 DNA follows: TGTGCCAGCAGCGCGAGCGGGGAGCCCTACAATGAGCAGTTCTTC.

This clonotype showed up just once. The CDR3 sequence is CASSEGGADTEAFF. CDR3 sequence (DNA): TGTGCCAGCAGTGAAGGGGGGGCGGACACTGAAGCTTTCTTT. The genes are TRBV6-1 and TRBJ1-1; D is possibly TRBD1 (6 bases). Germline CDR1 is MNHNS and CDR2 is SASEGT. V lost 1 base and J 3 bases, leaving 9 bases between the germline ends. The CDR3 runs to 14 residues.

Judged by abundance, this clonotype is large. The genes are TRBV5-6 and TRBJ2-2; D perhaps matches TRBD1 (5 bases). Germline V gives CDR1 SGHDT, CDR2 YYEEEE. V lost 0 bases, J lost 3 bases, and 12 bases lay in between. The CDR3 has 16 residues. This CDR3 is CASSLAGGADTGELFF. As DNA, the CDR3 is TGTGCCAGCAGCTTGGCCGGTGGGGCAGACACCGGGGAGCTGTTTTTT.

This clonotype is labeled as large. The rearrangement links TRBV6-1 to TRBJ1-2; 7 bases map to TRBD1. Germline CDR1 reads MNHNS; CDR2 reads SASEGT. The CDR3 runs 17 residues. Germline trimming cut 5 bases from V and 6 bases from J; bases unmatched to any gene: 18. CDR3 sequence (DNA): TGTGCCAGCAGTTGGGCGCGCAGGGGGGGAAGGGTCGATGGCTACACCTTC. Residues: CASSWARRGGRVDGYTF.

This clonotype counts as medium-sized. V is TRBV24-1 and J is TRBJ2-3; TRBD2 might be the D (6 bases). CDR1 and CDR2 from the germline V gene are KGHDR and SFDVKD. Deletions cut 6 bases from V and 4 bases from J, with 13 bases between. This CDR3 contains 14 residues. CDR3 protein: CATSLGGRADTQYF. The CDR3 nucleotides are TGTGCCACCAGTCTGGGGGGAAGGGCAGATACGCAGTATTTT.

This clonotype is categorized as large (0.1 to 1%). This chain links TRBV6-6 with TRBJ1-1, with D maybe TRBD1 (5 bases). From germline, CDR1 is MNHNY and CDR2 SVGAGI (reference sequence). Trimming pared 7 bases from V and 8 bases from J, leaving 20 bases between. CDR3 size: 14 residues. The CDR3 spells CASTKAGTSKEAFF. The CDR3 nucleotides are TGTGCCAGCACCAAGGCGGGGACGTCCAAAGAAGCTTTCTTT.

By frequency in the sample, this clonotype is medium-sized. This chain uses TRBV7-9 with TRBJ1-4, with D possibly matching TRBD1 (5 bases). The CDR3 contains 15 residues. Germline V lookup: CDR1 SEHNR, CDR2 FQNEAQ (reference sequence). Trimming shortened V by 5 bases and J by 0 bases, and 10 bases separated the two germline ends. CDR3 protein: CASSGRTSTNEKLFF. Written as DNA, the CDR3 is TGTGCCAGCAGCGGGCGGACATCAACTAATGAAAAACTGTTTTTT.

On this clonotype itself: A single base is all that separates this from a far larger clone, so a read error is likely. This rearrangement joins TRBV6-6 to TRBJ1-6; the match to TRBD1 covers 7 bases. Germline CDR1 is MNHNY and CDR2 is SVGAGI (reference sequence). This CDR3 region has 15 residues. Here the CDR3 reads CAGSYRDSRNSPLHF. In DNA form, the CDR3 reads TGTGCCGGCAGTTACCGGGACAGTCGTAATTCACCCCTCCACTTT.